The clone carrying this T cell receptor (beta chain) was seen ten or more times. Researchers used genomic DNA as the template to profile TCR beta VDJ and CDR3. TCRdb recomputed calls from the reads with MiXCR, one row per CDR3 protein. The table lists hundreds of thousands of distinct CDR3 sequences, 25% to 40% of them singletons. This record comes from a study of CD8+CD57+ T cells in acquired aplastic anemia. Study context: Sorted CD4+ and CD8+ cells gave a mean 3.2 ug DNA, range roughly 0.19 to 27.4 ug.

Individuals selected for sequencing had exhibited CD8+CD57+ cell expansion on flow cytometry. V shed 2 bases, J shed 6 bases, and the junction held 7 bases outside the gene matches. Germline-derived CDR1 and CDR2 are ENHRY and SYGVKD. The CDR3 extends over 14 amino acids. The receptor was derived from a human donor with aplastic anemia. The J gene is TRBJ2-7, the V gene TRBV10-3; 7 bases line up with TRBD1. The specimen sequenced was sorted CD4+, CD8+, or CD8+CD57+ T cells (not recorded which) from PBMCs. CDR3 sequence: CAISEGQERGEQYF. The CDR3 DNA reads TGTGCCATCAGTGAGGGACAGGAGAGGGGCGAGCAGTACTTC.